This TCR beta chain was sequenced in a study of blood T cell repertoires in COVID-19 (dated by TCRdb to 2019 to 2021). In terms of the full investigation: Samples from collaborators originated in the United States, Italy and Spain and spanned both the acute and convalescent phases of COVID-19. The repertoires were made available in a free public database intended to serve as a resource for research on the immune response to SARS-CoV-2. Deeply sampled blood TCRbeta repertoires from subjects exposed to, actively infected with, or recovered from COVID-19 were included in the dataset. The samples were drawn from two sources: the first 160 participants of the ongoing ImmuneRACE study, and 1,200 or so subjects contributed by 6 global collaborators. The material from the prospective study consisted of cDNA or gDNA derived from T cells, B-cell-depleted T cells, or PBMCs. A de-identified subject ID, COVID-19 status, age in years and sex were almost always included in the sample metadata. Where HLA class I and class II types were available, the types were taken from metadata supplied by the sample provider, not from assay-based typing. General conclusions and limits of the study: The amount of clinical and demographic metadata varied by source and participant and was provided uncurated.

As concerns this clone: It lacks a known antigen. Within one base of it there is no much larger clone, and no base qualities were kept.

Whole blood was collected in K2EDTA tubes by collaborating institutions according to the institutions' own protocols. Collaborator samples were shipped for TCRbeta analysis as frozen whole blood, isolated PBMCs, or DNA extracted from either sample type. The cysteine opens and the phenylalanine closes a CDR3 of 16 amino acids. Only the CDR3 DNA stays, 48 bases, in frame from base 1. V is clipped by 2 bases and J by 1 base, and the sequence between their germline boundaries is 14 bases long. Sequences LGHDT (CDR1) and YNNKEL (CDR2) are obtained from the germline V gene (reference sequence). TCRbeta CDR3 regions were amplified from genomic DNA using the immunoSEQ Assay, a bias-controlled multiplex PCR. The paper's data handling went like this. The number of nucleated cells in each sample was estimated from the amplification of reference gene primers within the assay. To quantify the absolute abundance of each unique TCRbeta CDR3 rearrangement, sequence reads were collapsed and filtered. For each sample, productive Simpson clonality was calculated as the square root of Simpson's diversity index over productive rearrangements. Sourced from immuneACCESS, this table was stored by TCRdb with only in-frame sequences that have V and J called. A share of the clones is absent; for the studies checked, an unresolved V gene accounts for under half, and the remainder has no known explanation. For V, J and clone size, that table is used; D and trimming come from the DNA. The sample has about 440,000 clones on record, roughly 90% of them singletons. The top ten hold approximately 4.5% of the sample.

The clonotype was recovered from a woman in her 30s with acute or convalescent COVID-19. Sequencing was carried out using peripheral blood. This chain joins TRBV3-1 (or the pseudogene TRBV3-2) to TRBJ2-5, with TRBD1 perhaps the D gene, on 6 matching bases. The nucleotides are TGTGCCAGCAGCCAATACAGGGATGGGGGCCAAGAGACCCAGTACTTC. The resulting protein is CASSQYRDGGQETQYF.